These 20 T cell receptor beta chains were all obtained from the same sample, sequenced in a study of cytotoxic CD8 clonotypes in ibrutinib-treated CLL. Profiling relied on immunoSEQ multiplex PCR, and the TCRdb table lists in-frame clones only, not all of them. The sample holds around 41,000 clones; roughly 72% are singletons and the top ten take 10%. The sequences come from PBMCs, collected at disease progression, from a patient treated with ibrutinib. The receptor source for this set is a human donor with chronic lymphocytic leukemia.

This chain joins TRBV6-5 and TRBJ2-5; the D gene is possibly TRBD2 (6 bases). Germline V CDR1 and CDR2: MNHEY, SVGAGI. Trimming removed 0 bases from V and 2 bases from J, with 7 bases in between. The CDR3 contains 14 residues. In nucleotides, the CDR3 is TGTGCCAGCAGTTACTCCGGGGGTCAAGAGACCCAGTACTTC. Amino acids: CASSYSGGQETQYF.

The rearrangement joins TRBV19 to TRBJ2-5; tentatively, D is TRBD2 (5 bases). The V gene's germline CDR1 is LNHDA and CDR2 SQIVND (reference sequence). Trimming left V 7 bases short and J 3 bases short, with 18 bases between. The CDR3 is made up of 15 amino acids. CDR3 coding DNA: TGTGCCAGTAACTATAGATCGGACGGGGAAGAGACCCAGTACTTC. Protein product: CASNYRSDGEETQYF. The complete variable domain, with remaining parts taken from reference TRBV19 and TRBJ2-5, reads DGGITQSPKYLFRKEGQNVTLSCEQNLNHDAMYWYRQDPGQGLRLIYYSQIVNDFQKGDIAEGYSVSREKKESFPLTVTSAQKNPTAFYLCASNYRSDGEETQYFGPGTRLLVL.

The chain combines TRBV6-6 with TRBJ2-1; no reliable D call. The CDR3 covers 15 residues. Germline-derived CDR1 and CDR2 are MNHNY and SVGAGI (reference sequence). Trimming took off 5 bases at V and 3 bases at J, with 14 bases between the two ends. CDR3 in amino acids: CASSLGSPLYNEQFF. The CDR3 DNA sequence: TGTGCCAGCAGTCTCGGGTCTCCCCTCTACAATGAGCAGTTCTTC.

The V and J genes are TRBV7-8 and TRBJ2-7; D gene unclear. This CDR3 has 14 amino acids. V shed 4 bases and J shed 2 bases, with 12 bases lying between them. The V gene's germline CDR1 is SGHVS and CDR2 FQNEAQ. For the CDR3, the DNA is TGTGCCAGCAGCTACAGAAGCCGAGCCTACGAGCAGTACTTC. It yields the protein CASSYRSRAYEQYF.

This clone has just a few counts. The rearrangement uses TRBV19 and TRBJ2-7; 8 nucleotides agree with TRBD1. The V segment lost 5 bases and the J segment 2 bases; nucleotides outside the gene matches: 5. The CDR3 spans 14 residues. Germline CDR1 LNHDA, CDR2 SQIVND (reference sequence). CDR3: CASSPGTGTYEQYF. DNA for the CDR3: TGTGCCAGTAGTCCGGGGACAGGTACCTACGAGCAGTACTTC.

The genes are TRBV10-1 and TRBJ2-2, with a tentative D call TRBD1 (6 bases). CDR1 is WNHNN, CDR2 SYGVQD, per germline (reference sequence). There are 14 residues in the CDR3. With 6 bases removed from V and 1 base from J, the gap between germline ends came to 9 bases. The DNA for the CDR3 is TGCGCCAGCAGGAGGACAGAGAACACCGGGGAGCTGTTTTTT. Translated, it gives CASRRTENTGELFF.

The chain combines TRBV6-6 with TRBJ2-3, with D tentatively TRBD2 (5 bases). Germline V gene lookup returns CDR1 MNHNY and CDR2 SVGAGI (reference sequence). The length of the CDR3 is 13 residues. Trimming pared 10 bases from V and 4 bases from J, leaving 15 bases between. CDR3 sequence: CAIGPKAADTQYF. CDR3 DNA sequence: TGTGCCATCGGTCCCAAAGCGGCAGATACGCAGTATTTT.

This chain joins TRBV6-6 and TRBJ2-7; 7 nucleotides match TRBD1. Per the germline V gene, CDR1 is MNHNY and CDR2 is SVGAGI (reference sequence). J gave up 0 bases and V 6 bases, and 5 bases lay outside the gene matches. CDR3 length: 14 amino acids. The CDR3 sequence is CASSPRDSSYEQYF. Here the CDR3 DNA reads TGTGCCAGCAGCCCCCGGGACAGCTCCTACGAGCAGTACTTC.

V is TRBV25-1 and J is TRBJ1-1; the match to TRBD1 covers 10 bases. Germline trimming cut 4 bases from V and 6 bases from J; bases unmatched to any gene: 8. Per the germline V gene, CDR1 is MGHDK and CDR2 is SYGVNS. This CDR3 comprises 15 residues. The CDR3: CASSVKTGGWPEAFF. Written as DNA, the CDR3 is TGTGCCAGCAGTGTCAAGACAGGGGGCTGGCCTGAAGCTTTCTTT. Looking up the rest from reference TRBV25-1 and TRBJ1-1 gives the full variable domain: EADIYQTPRYLVIGTGKKITLECSQTMGHDKMYWYQQDPGMELHLIHYSYGVNSTEKGDLSSESTVSRIRTEHFPLTLESARPSHTSQYLCASSVKTGGWPEAFFGQGTRLTVV.

The chain links TRBV7-8 to TRBJ2-3, with D perhaps matching TRBD1 (6 bases). Germline assignment: CDR1 SGHVS and CDR2 FQNEAQ. The CDR3 sequence is 15 residues long. Trimming took 1 base from V and 2 from J, leaving 10 bases between them. CDR3 loop: CASSLGGRLTDTQYF. The CDR3 DNA reads as TGTGCCAGCAGCTTAGGGGGGCGGCTCACAGATACGCAGTATTTT.

V and J are TRBV11-2 and TRBJ2-5; 7 bases agree with TRBD2. There are 14 residues in the CDR3. Germline CDR1 SGHAT, CDR2 FQNNGV. The V segment lost 4 bases and the J segment 5 bases; nucleotides outside the gene matches: 7. As DNA, the CDR3 is TGTGCCAGCAGCTCTGGAAGGGGAGGGGAGACCCAGTACTTC. Residues: CASSSGRGGETQYF.

The chain joins TRBV9 to TRBJ2-3; a weak D match, TRBD2 (5 bases). Germline CDR1 and CDR2: SGDLS and YYNGEE. Between the trimmed V and J ends, which lost 0 bases and 0 bases, there was a span of 17 bases. The CDR3 sequence is 18 residues long. The CDR3 region has the DNA TGTGCCAGCAGCGTAGGTGAACTCAGGAGGAGGAGCACAGATACGCAGTATTTT. Encoded protein: CASSVGELRRRSTDTQYF.

The chain employs TRBV13 and TRBJ2-5; D unclear. The germline V gene encodes CDR1 PRHDT and CDR2 FYEKMQ (reference sequence). The CDR3 contains 17 residues. V lost 5 bases to trimming and J lost 1 base, with 20 bases between them. For the CDR3, the DNA is TGTGCCAGCAGCGTTGACAAGGGAATCTCGGGCCAAGAGACCCAGTACTTC. Translation: CASSVDKGISGQETQYF.

The CDR3 DNA reads TGTGCCAGCAGTCCCCAACAGGGGGGTGGTAGGAATGAGCAGTTCTTC. The encoded protein is CASSPQQGGGRNEQFF. The V gene is TRBV28, the J gene TRBJ2-1, with 8 bases lining up with TRBD1. This CDR3 contains 16 residues. V lost 5 bases and J lost 7; bases outside the gene matches: 13. The germline V gene encodes CDR1 MDHEN and CDR2 SYDVKM.

V and J are TRBV28 and TRBJ1-5, with D possibly being TRBD1 (5 bases). The V end was cut by 6 bases, the J end by 3 bases, with 12 bases between. CDR1 and CDR2 (germline): MDHEN, SYDVKM. The CDR3 length is 14 residues. The CDR3 nucleotides read TGTGCCAGCAGGGGGACGGGGTACAATCAGCCCCAGCATTTT. This encodes CASRGTGYNQPQHF.

The CDR3 region has the DNA TGTGCCAGCAGTGAATGGGTCGGCACCACCCCCGGCGAGACCCAGTACTTC. Its translation: CASSEWVGTTPGETQYF. The chain links TRBV6-1 to TRBJ2-5; no clear D gene. Germline V gene lookup returns CDR1 MNHNS and CDR2 SASEGT. V lost 2 bases to trimming and J lost 5 bases, with 21 bases between them. The CDR3 is made up of 17 amino acids.

This chain connects TRBV7-9 to TRBJ2-7; no reliable D call. V lost 3 bases and J lost 5, with 11 bases in between. This CDR3 has 13 residues. The germline gives CDR1 SEHNR, CDR2 FQNEAQ (reference sequence). The CDR3 here is CASSFDNKDEQYF. CDR3 in DNA: TGTGCCAGCAGCTTTGACAACAAGGACGAGCAGTACTTC. Filled out from reference TRBV7-9 and TRBJ2-7, the complete variable domain reads DTGVSQNPRHKITKRGQNVTFRCDPISEHNRLYWYRQTLGQGPEFLTYFQNEAQLEKSRLLSDRFSAERPKGSFSTLEIQRTEQGDSAMYLCASSFDNKDEQYFGPGTRLTVT.

This chain joins TRBV7-9 and TRBJ1-2, with 10 nucleotides matching TRBD1. The V and J ends lost 5 bases and 4 bases, in that order; junction bases with no gene match: 10. The CDR3 spans 16 residues. From germline, CDR1 is SEHNR and CDR2 FQNEAQ (reference sequence). CDR3 residues: CASSTTGTGDPYGYTF. CDR3 sequence (DNA): TGTGCCAGCAGCACGACCGGGACAGGGGATCCCTATGGCTACACCTTC. Full variable domain (missing parts from reference TRBV7-9 and TRBJ1-2): DTGVSQNPRHKITKRGQNVTFRCDPISEHNRLYWYRQTLGQGPEFLTYFQNEAQLEKSRLLSDRFSAERPKGSFSTLEIQRTEQGDSAMYLCASSTTGTGDPYGYTFGSGTRLTVV.

This sequence joins TRBV19 and TRBJ1-4, with 9 bases that match TRBD1. Germline V lookup: CDR1 LNHDA, CDR2 SQIVND (reference sequence). V trimming: 7 bases; J trimming: 3 bases; junction bases outside the gene matches: 6. This CDR3 is 15 amino acids long. The CDR3, as DNA: TGTGCCAGTACTTCACAGGGGGCGTCTAATGAAAAACTGTTTTTT. Its protein is CASTSQGASNEKLFF.

V gene TRBV6-1 combines with J gene TRBJ2-5, with D unresolved. Germline V lookup: CDR1 MNHNS, CDR2 SASEGT. Trimming stripped 3 bases from V and 5 bases from J, with 13 bases between. The CDR3 loop spans 14 amino acids. In DNA form, the CDR3 reads TGTGCCAGCAGTGAGCACTCAGGAAGGGAGACCCAGTACTTC. It is translated as CASSEHSGRETQYF.